The 4 T cell receptor beta chains below all came from one sample that was sequenced in a study of blood T cell repertoires in COVID-19. The method was immunoSEQ multiplex PCR; TCRdb's version includes in-frame clones alone and lacks a portion of them. The table lists about 260,000 clones, around 86% of them singletons. The sequencing input was peripheral blood. The receptors shown here come from a woman aged 40 to 50 who had recovered from COVID-19.

V usage is TRBV4-2 and J usage is TRBJ2-4; 9 bases are shared with TRBD2. There are 19 residues in the CDR3. Germline values: CDR1 LGHNA, CDR2 YNFKEQ. The V gene end was trimmed by 3 bases and the J gene end by 11 bases; junction bases not matched to a gene: 23. In DNA form, the CDR3 reads TGTGCCAGCAGCCAGACGGGAGCGGGGGGCGGAACATTCCCCTCAGTTCAGTACTTC. This translates into CASSQTGAGGGTFPSVQYF.

J is TRBJ2-4 and V is TRBV18; D gene unclear. This CDR3 comprises 15 residues. V shed 3 bases and J shed 0 bases, with 9 bases lying between them. The germline CDR1 and CDR2 sequences are KGHSH and LQKENI. CDR3 amino acids: CASSPPSLAKNIQYF. In DNA, the CDR3 is TGTGCCAGCTCACCTCCCTCTTTAGCCAAAAACATTCAGTACTTC.

The V call is TRBV7-9, the J call TRBJ2-5; TRBD1 aligns across 7 bases. Germline CDR1 is SEHNR and CDR2 is FQNEAQ (reference sequence). J gave up 2 bases and V 5 bases, and 2 bases lay outside the gene matches. The CDR3 extends over 13 amino acids. CDR3 loop: CASSLGQQETQYF. The CDR3 nucleotides are TGTGCCAGCAGCCTGGGACAGCAAGAGACCCAGTACTTC. Variable domain in full (rest from reference TRBV7-9 and TRBJ2-5): DTGVSQNPRHKITKRGQNVTFRCDPISEHNRLYWYRQTLGQGPEFLTYFQNEAQLEKSRLLSDRFSAERPKGSFSTLEIQRTEQGDSAMYLCASSLGQQETQYFGPGTRLLVL.

The chain is built from TRBV9 and TRBJ1-3, with unresolved D. V lost 0 bases and J lost 3, with 7 bases in between. The CDR3 is made up of 14 amino acids. Germline CDR1 is SGDLS and CDR2 is YYNGEE. The CDR3 loop reads CASSVDRDGNTIYF. The DNA of the CDR3 is TGTGCCAGCAGCGTAGACCGGGATGGAAACACCATATATTTT.